Sequencing of this T cell receptor beta chain was carried out in a study of blood T cell repertoires in COVID-19. Study details: COVID-19 samples collected from the United States, Italy and Spain covered acute and convalescent phases. PBMCs, B-cell-depleted T cells, or T cells were the source of the cDNA or gDNA that made up the material.

Sequenced by immunoSEQ multiplex PCR; TCRdb stores in-frame clones only, minus some. The sample has 130,000 or so clones, 80% to 85% seen once; the top ten hold over 7.5%. The CDR3 length is 13 residues. V was trimmed by 5 bases and J by 6 bases, leaving 11 bases between them. The sequence derives from a woman aged 55-70 years with active or convalescent COVID-19. The sequenced sample consisted of peripheral blood. The chain combines TRBV12-3 or TRBV12-4 with TRBJ1-5; D not certain. The CDR3 is CASSARYGQPQHF. The CDR3 region has the DNA TGTGCCAGCAGTGCCAGGTACGGTCAGCCCCAGCATTTT.